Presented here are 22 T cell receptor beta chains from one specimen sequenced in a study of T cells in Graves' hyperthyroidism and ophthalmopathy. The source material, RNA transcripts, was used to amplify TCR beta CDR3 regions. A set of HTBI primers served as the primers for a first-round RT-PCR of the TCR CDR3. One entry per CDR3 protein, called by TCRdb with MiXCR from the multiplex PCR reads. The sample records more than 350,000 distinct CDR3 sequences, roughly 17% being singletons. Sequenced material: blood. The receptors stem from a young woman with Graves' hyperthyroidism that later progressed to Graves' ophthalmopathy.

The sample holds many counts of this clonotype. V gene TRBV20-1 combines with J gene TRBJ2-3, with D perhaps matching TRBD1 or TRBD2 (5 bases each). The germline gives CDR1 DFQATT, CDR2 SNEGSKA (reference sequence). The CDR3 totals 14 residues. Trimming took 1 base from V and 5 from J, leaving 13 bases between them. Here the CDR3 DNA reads TGCAGTGCTAGAGGGTGGCAGGGACGAGATACGCAGTATTTT. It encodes CSARGWQGRDTQYF.

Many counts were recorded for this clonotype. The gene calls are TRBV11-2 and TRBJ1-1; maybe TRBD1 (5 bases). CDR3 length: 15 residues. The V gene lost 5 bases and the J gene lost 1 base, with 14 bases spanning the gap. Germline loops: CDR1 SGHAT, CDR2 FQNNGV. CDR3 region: CASSPQTAENTEAFF. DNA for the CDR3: TGTGCCAGCAGCCCCCAGACAGCCGAGAACACTGAAGCTTTCTTT. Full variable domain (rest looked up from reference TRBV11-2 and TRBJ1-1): EAGVAQSPRYKIIEKRQSVAFWCNPISGHATLYWYQQILGQGPKLLIQFQNNGVVDDSQLPKDRFSAERLKGVDSTLKIQPAKLEDSAVYLCASSPQTAENTEAFFGQGTRLTVV.

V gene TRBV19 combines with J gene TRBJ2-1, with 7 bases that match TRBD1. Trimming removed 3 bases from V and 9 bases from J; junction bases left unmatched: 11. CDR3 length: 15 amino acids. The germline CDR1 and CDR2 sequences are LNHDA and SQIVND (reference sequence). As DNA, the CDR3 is TGTGCCAGTAGTATCAGGTTTGACAGGGTGGTTGAGCAGTTCTTC. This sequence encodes CASSIRFDRVVEQFF.

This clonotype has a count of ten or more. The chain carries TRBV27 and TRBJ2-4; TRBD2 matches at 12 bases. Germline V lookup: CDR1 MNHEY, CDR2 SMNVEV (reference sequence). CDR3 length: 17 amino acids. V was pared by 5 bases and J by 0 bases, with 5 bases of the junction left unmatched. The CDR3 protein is CASSILAGGLAKNIQYF. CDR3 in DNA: TGTGCCAGCAGTATTCTAGCGGGGGGGCTAGCCAAAAACATTCAGTACTTC.

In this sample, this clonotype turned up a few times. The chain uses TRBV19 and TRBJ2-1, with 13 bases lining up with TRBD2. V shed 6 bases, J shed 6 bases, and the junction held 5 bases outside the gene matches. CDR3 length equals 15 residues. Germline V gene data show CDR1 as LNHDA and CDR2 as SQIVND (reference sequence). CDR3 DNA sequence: TGTGCCAGTAGGATGACTAGCGGGGGGCTCAATGAGCAGTTCTTC. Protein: CASRMTSGGLNEQFF.

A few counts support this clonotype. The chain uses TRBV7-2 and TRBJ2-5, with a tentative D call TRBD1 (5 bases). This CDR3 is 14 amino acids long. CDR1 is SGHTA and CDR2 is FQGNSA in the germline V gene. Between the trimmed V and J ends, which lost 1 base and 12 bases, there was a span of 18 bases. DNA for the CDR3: TGTGCCAGCAGCTTAGGGGTTTTTTCGTCAGGGAAGTACTTC. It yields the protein CASSLGVFSSGKYF. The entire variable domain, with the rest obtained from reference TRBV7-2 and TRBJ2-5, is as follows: GAGVSQSPSNKVTEKGKDVELRCDPISGHTALYWYRQSLGQGLEFLIYFQGNSAPDKSGLPSDRFSAERTGGSVSTLTIQRTQQEDSAVYLCASSLGVFSSGKYFGPGTRLLVL.

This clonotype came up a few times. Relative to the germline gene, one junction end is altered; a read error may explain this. The CDR3 region is CVSSYHLAGLSYEQYF. CDR3 DNA sequence: TGTGTCAGCAGTTACCACCTAGCGGGTCTCTCCTACGAGCAGTACTTC. The chain is built from TRBV28 and TRBJ2-7; 8 bases match TRBD2. This CDR3 is 16 amino acids long. Germline CDR1 and CDR2: MDHEN and SYDVKM.

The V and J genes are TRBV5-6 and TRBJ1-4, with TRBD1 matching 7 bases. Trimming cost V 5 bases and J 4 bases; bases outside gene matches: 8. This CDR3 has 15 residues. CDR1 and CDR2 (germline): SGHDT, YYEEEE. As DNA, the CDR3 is TGTGCCAGCAGTCAATGGGACAGCGGTAATGAAAAACTGTTTTTT. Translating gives CASSQWDSGNEKLFF. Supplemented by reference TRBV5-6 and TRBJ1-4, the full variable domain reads DAGVTQSPTHLIKTRGQQVTLRCSPKSGHDTVSWYQQALGQGPQFIFQYYEEEERQRGNFPDRFSGHQFPNYSSELNVNALLLGDSALYLCASSQWDSGNEKLFFGSGTQLSVL.

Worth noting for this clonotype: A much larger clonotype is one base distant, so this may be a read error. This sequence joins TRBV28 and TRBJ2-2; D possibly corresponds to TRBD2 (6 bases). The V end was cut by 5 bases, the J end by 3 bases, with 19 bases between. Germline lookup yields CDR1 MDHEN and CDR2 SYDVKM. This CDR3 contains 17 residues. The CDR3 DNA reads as TGTGCCAGCAGTCACTCTCAGCTAGCGATGGACACCGGGGAGCTGTTTTTT. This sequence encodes CASSHSQLAMDTGELFF.

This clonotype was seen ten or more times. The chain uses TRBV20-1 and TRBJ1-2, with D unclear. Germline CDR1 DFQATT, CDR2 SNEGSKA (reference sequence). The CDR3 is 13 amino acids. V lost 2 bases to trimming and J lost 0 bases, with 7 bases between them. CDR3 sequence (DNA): TGCAGTGCTAGAACAGAGACTAACTATGGCTACACCTTC. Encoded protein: CSARTETNYGYTF.

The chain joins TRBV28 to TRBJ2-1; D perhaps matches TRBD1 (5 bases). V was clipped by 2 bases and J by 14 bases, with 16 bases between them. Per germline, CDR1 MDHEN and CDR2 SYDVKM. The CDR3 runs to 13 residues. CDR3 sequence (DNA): TGTGCCAGCAGTTTAAGGGGCCTCACCGATGAGTTCTTC. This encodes CASSLRGLTDEFF.

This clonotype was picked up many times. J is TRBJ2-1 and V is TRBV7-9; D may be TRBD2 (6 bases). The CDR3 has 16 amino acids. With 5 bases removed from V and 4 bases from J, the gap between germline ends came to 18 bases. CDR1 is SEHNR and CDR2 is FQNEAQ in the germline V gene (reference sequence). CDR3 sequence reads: CASSTGGVLDYNEQFF. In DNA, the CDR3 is TGTGCCAGCAGCACCGGGGGAGTCTTGGATTACAATGAGCAGTTCTTC.

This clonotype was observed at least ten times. The CDR3 spells CSARDWTAVLEAFF. The CDR3 DNA follows: TGCAGTGCTAGAGATTGGACAGCCGTACTTGAAGCTTTCTTT. This chain links TRBV20-1 with TRBJ1-1; the D gene is possibly TRBD1 (6 bases). The CDR3 has 14 residues. Germline-derived CDR1 and CDR2 are DFQATT and SNEGSKA (reference sequence). The V end was cut by 0 bases, the J end by 7 bases, with 15 bases between.

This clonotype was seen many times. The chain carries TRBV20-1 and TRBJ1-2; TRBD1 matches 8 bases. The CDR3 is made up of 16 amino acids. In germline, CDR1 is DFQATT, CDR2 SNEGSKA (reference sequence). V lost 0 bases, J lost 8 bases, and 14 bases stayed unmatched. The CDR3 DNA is TGCAGTGCTAGAGATTGGACAGGGTATCTAAGTAGAGGCTACACCTTC. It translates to CSARDWTGYLSRGYTF.

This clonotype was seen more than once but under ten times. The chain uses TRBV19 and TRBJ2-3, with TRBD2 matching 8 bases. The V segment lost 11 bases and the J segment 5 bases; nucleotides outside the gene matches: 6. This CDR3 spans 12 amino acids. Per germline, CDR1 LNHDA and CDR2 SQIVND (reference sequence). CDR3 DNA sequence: TGTGCCTCCGAGAGCGGGGGAGATACGCAGTATTTT. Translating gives CASESGGDTQYF.

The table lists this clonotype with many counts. The CDR3 DNA reads as TGCGCCAGCAGCTTAACAGGGGGTATCAACACTGAAGCTTTCTTT. Translated, it gives CASSLTGGINTEAFF. J is TRBJ1-1 and V is TRBV5-1, with TRBD1 matching 8 bases. V lost 2 bases and J lost 2; bases outside the gene matches: 5. This CDR3 region has 15 residues. CDR1 and CDR2 from the germline V gene are SGHRS and YFSETQ.

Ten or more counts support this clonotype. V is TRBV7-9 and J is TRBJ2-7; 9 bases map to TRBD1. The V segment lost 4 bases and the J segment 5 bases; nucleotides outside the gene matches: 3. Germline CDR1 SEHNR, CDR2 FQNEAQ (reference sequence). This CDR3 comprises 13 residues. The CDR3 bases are TGTGCCAGCAGCTCCGGGACAGGGAACGAGCAGTACTTC. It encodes CASSSGTGNEQYF.

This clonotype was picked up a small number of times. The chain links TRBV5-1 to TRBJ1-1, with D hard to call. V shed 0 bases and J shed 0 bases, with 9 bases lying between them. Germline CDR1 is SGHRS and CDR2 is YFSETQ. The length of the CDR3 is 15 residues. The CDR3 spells CASSLGGFMNTEAFF. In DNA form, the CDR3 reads TGCGCCAGCAGCTTGGGAGGTTTTATGAACACTGAAGCTTTCTTT. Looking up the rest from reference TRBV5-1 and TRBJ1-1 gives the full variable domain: KAGVTQTPRYLIKTRGQQVTLSCSPISGHRSVSWYQQTPGQGLQFLFEYFSETQRNKGNFPGRFSGRQFSNSRSEMNVSTLELGDSALYLCASSLGGFMNTEAFFGQGTRLTVV.

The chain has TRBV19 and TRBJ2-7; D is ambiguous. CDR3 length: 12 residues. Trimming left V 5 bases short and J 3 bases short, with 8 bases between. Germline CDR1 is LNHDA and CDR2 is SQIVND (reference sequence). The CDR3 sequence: CASSDKGYEQYF. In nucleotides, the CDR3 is TGTGCCAGTAGTGACAAGGGCTACGAGCAGTACTTC.

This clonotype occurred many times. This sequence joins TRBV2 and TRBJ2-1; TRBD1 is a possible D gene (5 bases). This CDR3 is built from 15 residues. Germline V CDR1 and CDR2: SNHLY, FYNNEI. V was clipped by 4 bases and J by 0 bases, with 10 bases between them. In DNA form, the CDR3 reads TGTGCCAGCAGTGGAGACAGAAGCTCCTACAATGAGCAGTTCTTC. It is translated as CASSGDRSSYNEQFF. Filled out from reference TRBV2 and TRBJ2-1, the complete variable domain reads EPEVTQTPSHQVTQMGQEVILRCVPISNHLYFYWYRQILGQKVEFLVSFYNNEISEKSEIFDDQFSVERPDGSNFTLKIRSTKLEDSAMYFCASSGDRSSYNEQFFGPGTRLTVL.

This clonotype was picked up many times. CDR3 amino acids: CASSLVSGMNTEAFF. The CDR3 region has the DNA TGTGCCAGCAGCTTGGTCTCAGGAATGAACACTGAAGCTTTCTTT. This chain links TRBV5-8 with TRBJ1-1; D unresolved. V was clipped by 0 bases and J by 0 bases, with 9 bases between them. Germline values: CDR1 SGHTS, CDR2 YDEGEE. The CDR3 is 15 residues long.

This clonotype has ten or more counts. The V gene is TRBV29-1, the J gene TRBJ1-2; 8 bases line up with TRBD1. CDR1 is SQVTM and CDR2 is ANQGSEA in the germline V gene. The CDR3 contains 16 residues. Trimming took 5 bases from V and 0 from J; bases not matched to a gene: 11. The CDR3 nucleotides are TGCAGCGTTACTAAGACCGGGACAGGAACTAACTATGGCTACACCTTC. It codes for CSVTKTGTGTNYGYTF.